This T cell receptor (beta chain) was sequenced during a study of blood T cell repertoires in COVID-19. As for the study in general: Specimens from acute and convalescent COVID-19 originated in the United States, Italy and Spain. T cells, B-cell-depleted T cells, or PBMCs supplied cDNA or gDNA.

Germline V gene lookup returns CDR1 MGHRA and CDR2 YSYEKL. CDR3 size: 15 residues. Germline trimming cut 4 bases from V and 3 bases from J; bases unmatched to any gene: 5. Participants came from about 23 US areas, aged roughly 18 to 95 years. Cohort 3 recovered donors had two negative PCRs, clearance, or symptom resolution. This table comes from immunoSEQ multiplex PCR, and its TCRdb copy is limited to in-frame clones, with some not included. The sample shows some 290,000 clones, around 92% of them seen only once. The chain recombines TRBV4-1 with TRBJ2-7; 11 bases align to TRBD2. Material: PBMCs or T cells enriched from blood (not recorded which). The TCR sequence derives from a woman aged 25-40 years who had recovered from COVID-19. CDR3 protein: CASSRTTSGSYEQYF. In nucleotides, the CDR3 is TGCGCCAGCAGCCGCACAACTAGCGGGAGCTACGAGCAGTACTTC.